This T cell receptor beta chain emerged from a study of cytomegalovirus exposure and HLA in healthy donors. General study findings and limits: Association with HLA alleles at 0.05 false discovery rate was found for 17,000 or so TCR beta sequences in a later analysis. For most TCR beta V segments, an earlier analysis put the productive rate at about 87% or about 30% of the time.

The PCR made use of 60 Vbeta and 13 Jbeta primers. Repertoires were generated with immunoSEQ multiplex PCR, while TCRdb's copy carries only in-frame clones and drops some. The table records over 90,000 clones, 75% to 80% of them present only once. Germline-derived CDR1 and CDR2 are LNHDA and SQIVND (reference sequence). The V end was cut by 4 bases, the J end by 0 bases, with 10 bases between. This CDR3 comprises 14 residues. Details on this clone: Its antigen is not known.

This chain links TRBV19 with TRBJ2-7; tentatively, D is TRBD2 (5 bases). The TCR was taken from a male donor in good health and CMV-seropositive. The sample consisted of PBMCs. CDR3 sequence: CASSSGPSSYEQYF. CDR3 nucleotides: TGTGCCAGTAGTAGCGGGCCGAGCTCCTACGAGCAGTACTTC.